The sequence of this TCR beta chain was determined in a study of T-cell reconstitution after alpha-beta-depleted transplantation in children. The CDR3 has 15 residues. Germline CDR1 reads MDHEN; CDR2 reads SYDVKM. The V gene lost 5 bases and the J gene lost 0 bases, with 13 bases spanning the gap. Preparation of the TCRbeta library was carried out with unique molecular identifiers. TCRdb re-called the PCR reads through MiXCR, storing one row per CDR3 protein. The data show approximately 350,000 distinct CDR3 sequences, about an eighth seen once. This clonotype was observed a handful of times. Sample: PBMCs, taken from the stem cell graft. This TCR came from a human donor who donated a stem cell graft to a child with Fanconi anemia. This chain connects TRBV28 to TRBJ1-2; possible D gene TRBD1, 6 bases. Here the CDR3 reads CASSRPGTSNYGYTF. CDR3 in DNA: TGTGCCAGCAGTCGTCCCGGGACATCTAACTATGGCTACACCTTC.